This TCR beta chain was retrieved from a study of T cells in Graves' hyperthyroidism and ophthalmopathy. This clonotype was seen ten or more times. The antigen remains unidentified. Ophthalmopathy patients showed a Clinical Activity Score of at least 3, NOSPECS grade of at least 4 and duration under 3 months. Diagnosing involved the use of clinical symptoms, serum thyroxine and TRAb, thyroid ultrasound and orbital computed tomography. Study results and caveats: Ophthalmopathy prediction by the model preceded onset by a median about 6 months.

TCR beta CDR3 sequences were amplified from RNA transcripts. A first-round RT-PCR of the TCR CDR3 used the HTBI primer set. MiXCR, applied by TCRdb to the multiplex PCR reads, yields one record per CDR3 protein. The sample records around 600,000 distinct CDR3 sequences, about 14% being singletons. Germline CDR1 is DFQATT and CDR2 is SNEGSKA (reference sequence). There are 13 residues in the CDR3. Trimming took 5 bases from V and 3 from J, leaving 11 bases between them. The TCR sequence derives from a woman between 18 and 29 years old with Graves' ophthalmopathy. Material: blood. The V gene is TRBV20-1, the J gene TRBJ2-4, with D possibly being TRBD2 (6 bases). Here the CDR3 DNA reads TGCAGTGCTGAGATGGGAGGCAAAAACATTCAGTACTTC. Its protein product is CSAEMGGKNIQYF.